The 7 T cell receptor beta chains in this list originate from one sample, sequenced in a study of control samples from healthy donors and cancer patients. Measured with immunoSEQ multiplex PCR; TCRdb has only the in-frame clones, and not every one. Recorded here are about 210,000 clones; the top ten clones represent roughly 2%. Material: blood. Source of these receptors: a woman aged 25-40 years in good health.

The chain combines TRBV3-1 (or the pseudogene TRBV3-2) with TRBJ1-5; D is unclear. The length of the CDR3 is 15 residues. Deletions cut 4 bases from V and 6 bases from J, with 16 bases between. Germline V gene lookup returns CDR1 LGHDT and CDR2 YNNKEL (reference sequence). CDR3 amino acids: CASSPSAQRTQPQHF. The CDR3 DNA reads TGTGCCAGCAGCCCCTCAGCTCAGCGGACTCAGCCCCAGCATTTT.

The rearrangement joins TRBV6-5 to TRBJ2-3; a possible D gene is TRBD2 (6 bases). The V end was cut by 5 bases, the J end by 2 bases, with 11 bases between. Germline V gene sequence: CDR1 MNHEY, CDR2 SVGAGI. The CDR3 has 14 amino acids. The CDR3 nucleotides read TGTGCCAGCAGTCCGCGGGGCCCCACAGATACGCAGTATTTT. Translated: CASSPRGPTDTQYF.

The CDR3 bases are TGTGCCAGCTCACCAACCTTAGGGACAGAAGACTATGGCTACACCTTC. It yields the protein CASSPTLGTEDYGYTF. The rearrangement joins TRBV18 to TRBJ1-2, with TRBD1 identical over 7 bases. Germline V gene sequence: CDR1 KGHSH, CDR2 LQKENI. This CDR3 has 16 amino acids. The junction had 9 bases not matched to a gene; V was cut back by 2 bases and J by 3 bases.

This chain connects TRBV10-3 to TRBJ2-3, with 7 nucleotides matching TRBD1. The ends lost 4 bases at V and 4 bases at J; junction bases unmatched: 2. This CDR3 comprises 13 residues. Germline V CDR1 and CDR2: ENHRY, SYGVKD. The CDR3 spells CAISATGSDTQYF. The CDR3 DNA sequence: TGTGCCATCAGTGCGACAGGGTCAGATACGCAGTATTTT.

This chain uses TRBV28 with TRBJ2-7; possibly TRBD2 for D (7 bases). This CDR3 contains 16 residues. The ends were cut back, 2 bases at V and 3 bases at J, with 17 bases in the middle. The V gene's germline CDR1 is MDHEN and CDR2 SYDVKM. The CDR3 nucleotides are TGTGCCAGCAGTTTAGGAGGGGGGGGACTTAACTACGAGCAGTACTTC. This encodes CASSLGGGGLNYEQYF.

In DNA, the CDR3 is TGCGCCAGCAGCTTGGTGGGGACAGGGAGGTCCAATGAGCAGTTCTTC. This translates into CASSLVGTGRSNEQFF. The V gene is TRBV5-1, the J gene TRBJ2-1, with 9 bases identical to TRBD1. V lost 0 bases to trimming and J lost 6 bases; unmatched junction nucleotides: 7. This CDR3 region has 16 residues. Germline V gene data show CDR1 as SGHRS and CDR2 as YFSETQ.

V is TRBV28 and J is TRBJ1-1; D remains ambiguous. With 4 bases removed from V and 0 bases from J, the gap between germline ends came to 12 bases. This CDR3 is 15 amino acids long. CDR1 is MDHEN and CDR2 is SYDVKM in the germline V gene. This CDR3 reads CASSSPGGVNTEAFF. The CDR3 DNA follows: TGTGCCAGCAGTTCCCCCGGTGGGGTGAACACTGAAGCTTTCTTT.